The rows below give T cell receptor beta chains drawn from one sample of a study of T cell responses to AZD1222 COVID-19 vaccine. TCRdb keeps only in-frame clones here, not all; method: immunoSEQ multiplex PCR. The sample records 65,000 to 85,000 clones, roughly 90% being singletons. This material consisted of peripheral blood, taken on day 0 of AZD1222 vaccination. The receptor set was obtained from an adult in good health. The CDR3 runs from the conserved cysteine through the conserved F or W. Fields, in order: J gene, D gene, V gene, CDR3 protein, CDR3 DNA. D genes are given only for firm matches.

j_call: TRBJ2-2; d_call: .; v_call: TRBV14; cdr3_aa: CASSPRVRATGELFF; cdr3_nt: TGTGCCAGCAGCCCCCGGGTCAGAGCGACCGGGGAGCTGTTTTTT
j_call: TRBJ2-7; d_call: .; v_call: TRBV7-8; cdr3_aa: CASSHRSNEQYF; cdr3_nt: TGTGCCAGCAGCCACCGTTCTAACGAGCAGTACTTC
j_call: TRBJ1-2; d_call: TRBD1; v_call: TRBV7-8; cdr3_aa: CASSLGRGLGGYTF; cdr3_nt: TGTGCCAGCAGCTTAGGCAGGGGGCTCGGGGGCTACACCTTC
j_call: TRBJ2-5; d_call: .; v_call: TRBV7-9; cdr3_aa: CASSLYLGSGQETQYF; cdr3_nt: TGTGCCAGCAGCTTATATCTCGGAAGCGGACAAGAGACCCAGTACTTC
j_call: TRBJ2-6; d_call: .; v_call: TRBV2; cdr3_aa: CASSEAKYSGANVLTF; cdr3_nt: TGTGCCAGCAGTGAAGCCAAGTACTCTGGGGCCAACGTCCTGACTTTC
j_call: TRBJ1-1; d_call: .; v_call: TRBV5-1; cdr3_aa: CASKGVVNPNTEAFF; cdr3_nt: TGCGCCAGCAAAGGGGTCGTGAATCCGAACACTGAAGCTTTCTTT
j_call: TRBJ1-2; d_call: .; v_call: TRBV10-3; cdr3_aa: CAISRQENYGYTF; cdr3_nt: TGTGCCATCAGCAGACAGGAGAACTATGGCTACACCTTC
j_call: TRBJ2-7; d_call: TRBD1; v_call: TRBV19; cdr3_aa: CASSPTGVSYEQYF; cdr3_nt: TGTGCCAGTAGTCCGACAGGGGTTTCCTACGAGCAGTACTTC
j_call: TRBJ1-5; d_call: .; v_call: TRBV5-6; cdr3_aa: CASSLRGGSGNQPQHF; cdr3_nt: TGTGCCAGCAGCTTGCGGGGGGGAAGCGGCAATCAGCCCCAGCATTTT
j_call: TRBJ2-4; d_call: .; v_call: TRBV11-2; cdr3_aa: CASSLEGAVTDIQYF; cdr3_nt: TGTGCCAGCAGCTTAGAAGGAGCGGTTACGGACATTCAGTACTTC
j_call: TRBJ2-3; d_call: .; v_call: TRBV7-2; cdr3_aa: CASSLDWAGRDTQYF; cdr3_nt: TGTGCCAGCAGCTTAGACTGGGCCGGCCGAGATACGCAGTATTTT